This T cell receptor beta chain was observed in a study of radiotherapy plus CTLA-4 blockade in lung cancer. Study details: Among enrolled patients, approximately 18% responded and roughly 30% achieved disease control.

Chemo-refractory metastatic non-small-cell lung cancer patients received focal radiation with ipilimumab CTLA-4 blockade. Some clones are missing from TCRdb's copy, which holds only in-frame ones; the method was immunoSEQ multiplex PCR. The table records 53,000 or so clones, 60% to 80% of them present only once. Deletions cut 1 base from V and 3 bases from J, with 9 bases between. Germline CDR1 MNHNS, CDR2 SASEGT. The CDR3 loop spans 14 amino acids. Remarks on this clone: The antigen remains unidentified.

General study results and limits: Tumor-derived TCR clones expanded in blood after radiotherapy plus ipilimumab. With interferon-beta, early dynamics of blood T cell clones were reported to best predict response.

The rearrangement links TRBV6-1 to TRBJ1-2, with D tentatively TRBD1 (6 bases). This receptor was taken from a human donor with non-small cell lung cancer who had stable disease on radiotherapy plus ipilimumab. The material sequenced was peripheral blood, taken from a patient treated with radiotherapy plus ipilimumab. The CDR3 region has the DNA TGTGCCAGCAGTGAAGGGGGGGCAGACTATGGCTACACCTTC. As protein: CASSEGGADYGYTF.